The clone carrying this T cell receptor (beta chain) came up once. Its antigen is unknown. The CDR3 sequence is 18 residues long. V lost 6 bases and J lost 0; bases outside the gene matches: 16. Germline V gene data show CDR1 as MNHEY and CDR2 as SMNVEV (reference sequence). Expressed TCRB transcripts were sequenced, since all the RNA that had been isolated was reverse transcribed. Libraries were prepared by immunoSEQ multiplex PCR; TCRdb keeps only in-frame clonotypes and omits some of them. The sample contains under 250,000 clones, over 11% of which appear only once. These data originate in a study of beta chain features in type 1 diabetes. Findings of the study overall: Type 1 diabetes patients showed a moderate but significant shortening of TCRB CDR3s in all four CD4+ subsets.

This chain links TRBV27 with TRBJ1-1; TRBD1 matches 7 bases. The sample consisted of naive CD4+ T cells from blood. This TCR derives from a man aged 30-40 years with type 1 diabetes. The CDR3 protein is CASRADRTGPIMNTEAFF. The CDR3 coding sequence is TGTGCCAGCAGGGCAGACCGGACAGGCCCGATTATGAACACTGAAGCTTTCTTT.